This T cell receptor beta chain stems from a study of blood T cells in healthy people across ages. Study information: Template switching retrieved approximately one barcoded beta molecule for each two T cells.

Then a second PCR, running about 6 to 11 cycles, was carried out with a sample-barcoded 5' primer and a J-beta primer mix. Via MiXCR, TCRdb re-called the 5' RACE reads, giving one row per CDR3 protein. In the table there are 1.5 million to 2 million distinct CDR3 sequences, 25% to 30% of which are singletons. J gave up 4 bases and V 0 bases, and 5 bases lay outside the gene matches. The CDR3 totals 16 residues. CDR1 and CDR2 from the germline V gene are KGHSH and LQKENI. V gene TRBV18 combines with J gene TRBJ2-5, with 10 nucleotides matching TRBD2. The sequence came from a woman in her 30s in good health. Material for sequencing was blood. As DNA, the CDR3 is TGTGCCAGCTCACCACCAGCGGGGGGGCCGATAGAGACCCAGTACTTC. This gives the protein CASSPPAGGPIETQYF.